These T cell receptor beta chains were read from a single sample in a study of blood T cell repertoires in COVID-19. Only in-frame clones appear in the TCRdb table, and some are missing; sequencing was by immunoSEQ multiplex PCR. The table shows 130,000 to 150,000 clones, with roughly 81% occurring only once. The material sequenced was peripheral blood. The receptors stem from a human donor with acute or convalescent COVID-19. The donor label of this sample is uncertain. CDR3s include the opening cysteine and the closing phenylalanine or tryptophan. The order of the fields is D gene, J gene, V gene, clone size, CDR3 protein, CDR3 DNA. D genes are given only for firm matches. Not every row has a clone size; where given, it reads once, few, many or a size class.

>.|TRBJ2-1|TRBV4-3|once
CASSLTRGFSYNEQFF
TGCGCCAGCAGCCTTACACGGGGTTTCTCCTACAATGAGCAGTTCTTC
>TRBD2|TRBJ2-1|TRBV4-2|.
CASSQDNVPRRGGYNEQFF
TGTGCCAGCAGCCAAGATAACGTTCCCCGGCGGGGGGGGTACAATGAGCAGTTCTTC
>.|TRBJ2-7|TRBV10-1|.
CASLKLFYEQYF
TGCGCCAGCCTCAAACTCTTCTACGAGCAGTACTTC
>.|TRBJ1-1|TRBV7-2|.
CASSANSRGRAFF
TGTGCCAGCAGTGCTAATTCAAGAGGGAGAGCTTTCTTT
>TRBD2|TRBJ2-3|TRBV6-2/TRBV6-3|.
CASSNSGLVTDTQYF
TGTGCCAGCAGTAATAGTGGACTAGTAACAGATACGCAGTATTTT
>TRBD2|TRBJ2-1|TRBV18|.
CASSQPTSGNNEQFF
TGTGCCAGCTCACAACCGACTAGCGGAAACAATGAGCAGTTCTTC
>TRBD1|TRBJ1-4|TRBV29-1|.
CSVGDRAAEKLFF
TGCAGCGTGGGAGACAGGGCGGCTGAAAAACTGTTTTTT
>TRBD1|TRBJ2-7|TRBV5-8|.
CASSWGTGSYEQYF
TGTGCCAGCAGCTGGGGGACAGGGTCCTACGAGCAGTACTTC
>.|TRBJ1-5|TRBV7-2|.
CASSLVGVSNQPQHF
TGTGCCAGCAGCTTAGTCGGTGTTAGCAATCAGCCCCAGCATTTT
>TRBD1|TRBJ1-6|TRBV19|.
CASSTGQNNSPLHF
TGTGCCAGTAGTACGGGACAGAACAATTCACCCCTCCACTTT
>.|TRBJ1-4|TRBV19|once
CASSIFSGHAEKLFF
TGTGCCAGTAGTATCTTCTCAGGGCACGCTGAAAAACTGTTTTTT